The source of this T cell receptor (beta chain) is a study of T cells in Graves' hyperthyroidism and ophthalmopathy (dated by TCRdb to between 2018 and 2021). About the investigation overall: Peripheral blood samples were taken at initial diagnosis, before any treatment was given. A discovery cohort of about a hundred patients, roughly 40 with Graves' ophthalmopathy and 55 to 60 with stable Graves' hyperthyroidism, was used to find distinguishing TCR V-J signatures. Whether ophthalmopathy could be predicted prospectively was tested in an independent validation cohort made up of some 20 hyperthyroidism patients plus 17 patients who later progressed to ophthalmopathy. The 75 to 100 discovery patients were randomly split 7:3 into training and test sets. Thyroid tissue and blood T-cell repertoires from several Graves' hyperthyroidism patients were also compared in the study. Following sampling, methimazole starting at 30 mg daily was given to hyperthyroidism patients, and high-dose intravenous methylprednisolone was given to ophthalmopathy patients. TCR Vbeta CDR3 sequencing of 130 to 150 peripheral blood samples (about 45 ophthalmopathy, roughly 74 hyperthyroidism and approximately 17 progressor patients) is reported in the paper.

A patient counted as having stable Graves' hyperthyroidism if no progression to ophthalmopathy occurred over 18 months of follow-up. The hyperthyroidism patients were between 18 and 65 years old and newly diagnosed, with a disease duration of less than 2 months. Exclusion was applied to patients with uncontrolled infections, other autoimmune diseases, pregnancy or lactation. Diagnoses were based on clinical symptoms, serum thyroxine and TRAb, thyroid ultrasound and orbital computed tomography. Ficoll-Paque density gradient centrifugation was used to isolate PBMCs from about 10 ml of fresh peripheral blood. Total RNA was extracted with Trizol reagent, and quality was checked on an Agilent 2100 Bioanalyzer. The TCR beta CDR3 regions were amplified from RNA transcripts. The first round of RT-PCR for the TCR CDR3 was performed with the HTBI primer set and the Qiagen OneStep RT-PCR kit. The libraries were constructed in a second round of multiplex PCR and then size-selected and purified. Libraries were sequenced paired-end with 100 bp reads on an Illumina HiSeq2000. The study's processing was this. Raw data were processed with SOAPnuke, discarding reads with adapters, uncalled bases, mean Phred below 15, or no exact constant-primer or identifier match. COPE v1.2.5 was used to merge high-quality paired reads, and clonotypes were defined as unique nucleotide sequences. MiTCR v1.1 was used to align the clonotypes against IMGT TRBV, TRBD and TRBJ reference segments. Only V-J combinations with frequency above 0.0001, covering approximately 99% of repertoires, were analysed. The TCS score was defined as the ratio of F50 (clonal expansion) to E x V (chaos), calculated using BLOSUM62-based TCRdist between CDR3 peptides within each V-J. Welch's t-statistics and random forest reduced around 510 V-J features to roughly 13, which were used in a naive Bayes classifier (R e1071). TCRdb reran the public reads through fastp at Q25 and MiXCR, keeping productive beta chains. Identical CDR3 proteins give one entry, which carries the most common genes and DNA. What appears here as the V and J calls and clone size reflects TCRdb's work, not the paper's. The sample profile shows under 350,000 distinct CDR3 sequences; roughly 15% of them were found once. The top ten clones comprise 7.9% of the sample.

What the research found in general, with its limitations: No statistical method was used to fix the sample size in advance, and group allocation was not hidden from the investigators. A model built on a 13 V-J signature distinguished ophthalmopathy from stable hyperthyroidism, reaching 87.88% sensitivity and about 81% specificity in cross-validation and 80%/75% in testing. Most expanded thyroid clonotypes (frequency above 0.001) were also found in blood, which suggests that blood repertoires may mirror thyroid immune responses. In validation, progression to ophthalmopathy was predicted by the model with 70.59% sensitivity and 72% to 85% specificity, a median of about 6.8 months before onset.

This clonotype was seen repeatedly, ten times or more. It has no known antigen specificity. No base quality information exists; no much larger clone differs at one position. Sequencing used blood. The origin of this receptor is a woman aged 40 to 50 with Graves' hyperthyroidism.

The CDR3 protein: CASSYSASPSTDTQYF. The bases are TGTGCCAGCAGTTACTCCGCTAGCCCTAGCACAGATACGCAGTATTTT. In this chain, TRBV6-6 is recombined with TRBJ2-3; possibly the D gene is TRBD2, per 5 matching bases. From the cysteine through the phenylalanine, the CDR3 covers 16 amino acids. Kept here is only the CDR3 DNA, which spans 48 bases and is read in frame from base 1. CDR1 and CDR2, per the germline V gene (reference sequence), are MNHNY and SVGAGI. V drops 0 bases and J drops 0 bases, leaving 10 bases in between.